Presented here are 16 T cell receptor beta chains from one specimen sequenced in a study of blood T cell repertoires in COVID-19. Using immunoSEQ multiplex PCR, the repertoire was profiled, and TCRdb retains in-frame clones only, with some absent. The sample consists of some 260,000 clones, 88% of them appearing once. The sequencing sample was made of peripheral blood. The source of these receptors is a woman in her 30s with acute or convalescent COVID-19.

V and J are TRBV19 and TRBJ2-7; D possibly corresponds to TRBD1 (5 bases). V was cut by 6 bases and J by 6 bases, with 15 bases left in between. Germline CDR1 and CDR2: LNHDA and SQIVND (reference sequence). This CDR3 contains 13 residues. The CDR3 nucleotides are TGTGCCAGTAGCAAGACAGTCCTTGGCGAGCAGTACTTC. Protein product: CASSKTVLGEQYF. Full variable domain (remainder filled in from reference TRBV19 and TRBJ2-7): DGGITQSPKYLFRKEGQNVTLSCEQNLNHDAMYWYRQDPGQGLRLIYYSQIVNDFQKGDIAEGYSVSREKKESFPLTVTSAQKNPTAFYLCASSKTVLGEQYFGPGTRLTVT.

The chain carries TRBV20-1 and TRBJ2-7; 11 nucleotides agree with TRBD2. Trimming cost V 6 bases and J 3 bases; bases outside gene matches: 16. The CDR3 runs to 17 residues. Germline assignment: CDR1 DFQATT and CDR2 SNEGSKA (reference sequence). DNA of the CDR3: TGCAGTGCCAGTAGCGGGAGGGCCGGTCGGGAGGGCTACGAGCAGTACTTC. This translates into CSASSGRAGREGYEQYF.

The gene calls are TRBV14 and TRBJ2-3, with TRBD2 identical over 7 bases. The trim removed 0 bases at V and 1 base at J, leaving 7 bases unmatched. The CDR3 has 17 amino acids. The V gene's germline CDR1 is SGHDN and CDR2 FVKESK. The CDR3 reads CASSQERTRGGTDTQYF. DNA for the CDR3: TGTGCCAGCAGCCAAGAGAGGACTAGAGGGGGCACAGATACGCAGTATTTT.

This clone was observed a few times. This chain uses TRBV25-1 with TRBJ2-5; the match to TRBD1 covers 8 bases. This CDR3 is built from 14 residues. The trim removed 2 bases at V and 3 bases at J, leaving 2 bases unmatched. Germline-derived CDR1 and CDR2 are MGHDK and SYGVNS. CDR3 DNA: TGTGCCAGCAGTGAAAACAGGGGGAAAGAGACCCAGTACTTC. It is translated as CASSENRGKETQYF.

This clone was counted a few times. CDR3 sequence: CASSYRSGASGGELFF. Written as DNA, the CDR3 is TGTGCCAGCAGTTATAGGTCAGGGGCTAGTGGCGGGGAGCTGTTTTTT. The rearrangement uses TRBV6-5 and TRBJ2-2; tentatively, D is TRBD1 (6 bases). The CDR3 consists of 16 residues. V dropped 3 bases and J dropped 7 bases, with 18 bases sitting between them. The germline V gene encodes CDR1 MNHEY and CDR2 SVGAGI.

This chain links TRBV4-3 with TRBJ2-2, with D perhaps matching TRBD1 (6 bases). This CDR3 is 14 amino acids long. V shed 1 base and J shed 6 bases, with 9 bases lying between them. Germline CDR1 LGHNA, CDR2 YSLEER. The CDR3, as DNA: TGCGCCAGCAGCCAAGGGGGGCCGTCCGGGGAGCTGTTTTTT. The encoded protein is CASSQGGPSGELFF.

This sequence joins TRBV5-4 and TRBJ1-2, with 8 bases matching TRBD1. Germline V gene data show CDR1 as SGHNT and CDR2 as YYREEE (reference sequence). There are 16 residues in the CDR3. V trimming: 0 bases; J trimming: 5 bases; junction bases outside the gene matches: 9. The CDR3: CASSLVQGAAQYGYTF. The CDR3 nucleotides read TGTGCCAGCAGCTTGGTCCAGGGGGCAGCTCAGTATGGCTACACCTTC.

The chain couples TRBV30 to TRBJ1-1, with D tentatively TRBD1 (5 bases). There are 14 residues in the CDR3. Germline CDR1 GTSNPN, CDR2 SVGIG (reference sequence). V lost 1 base and J 0 bases, leaving 9 bases between the germline ends. The chain's CDR3 is CAWSEAGMNTEAFF. The CDR3 DNA reads TGTGCCTGGAGTGAGGCAGGGATGAACACTGAAGCTTTCTTT.

J is TRBJ2-1 and V is TRBV5-4; 9 nucleotides match TRBD1. Trimming took 1 base from V and 7 from J; bases not matched to a gene: 12. The CDR3 is 17 residues long. Germline CDR1 SGHNT, CDR2 YYREEE (reference sequence). The CDR3 nucleotides are TGTGCCAGCAGCTTGACTGGGACAGGGAGGGAAAAAAATGAGCAGTTCTTC. It yields the protein CASSLTGTGREKNEQFF.

The chain combines TRBV7-8 with TRBJ2-1; weak D call: TRBD2 (5 bases). V dropped 1 base and J dropped 7 bases, with 14 bases sitting between them. This CDR3 comprises 15 residues. Germline-derived CDR1 and CDR2 are SGHVS and FQNEAQ. The CDR3 region is CASSLVVGVSNEQFF. CDR3 sequence (DNA): TGTGCCAGCAGCTTAGTTGTGGGAGTATCAAATGAGCAGTTCTTC.

This clone has just one count. The chain couples TRBV19 to TRBJ2-1; TRBD1 might be the D (7 bases). In germline, CDR1 is LNHDA, CDR2 SQIVND (reference sequence). The V end was cut by 1 base, the J end by 9 bases, with 13 bases between. This CDR3 region has 14 residues. The CDR3 nucleotides are TGTGCCAGTAGTATAGGGGGCAGGGGGGTTGAGCAGTTCTTC. The encoded protein is CASSIGGRGVEQFF.

The chain combines TRBV23-1 with TRBJ2-7; D remains ambiguous. TRBV23-1 is classed as an ORF, of uncertain function. The CDR3 totals 12 residues. Trimming removed 2 bases from V and 4 bases from J, with 6 bases in between. This CDR3 is CASSQQAYEQYF. In DNA, the CDR3 is TGCGCCAGCAGTCAACAGGCTTACGAGCAGTACTTC.

Remarks on this clone: At one end, the junction sequence differs from germline, possibly due to a read error. The J gene is TRBJ2-1, the V gene TRBV10-1; D is possibly TRBD2 (7 bases). From germline, CDR1 is WNHNN and CDR2 SYGVQD (reference sequence). CDR3 size: 16 residues. The CDR3 is CASSGSWGGKDNVQFF. CDR3 nucleotides: TGCGCCAGCAGTGGGTCTTGGGGGGGCAAGGACAATGTGCAGTTCTTC.

In its sample, this clone was seen a few times. The rearrangement uses TRBV6-4 and TRBJ2-3; 9 positions agree with TRBD2. Germline V CDR1 and CDR2: MRHNA, SNTAGT. The ends lost 8 bases at V and 5 bases at J; junction bases unmatched: 11. The CDR3 is 15 amino acids. This CDR3 is CASSSLAGAGDTQYF. Here the CDR3 DNA reads TGTGCCAGCTCGAGTTTAGCGGGAGCCGGAGATACGCAGTATTTT.

The chain links TRBV7-3 to TRBJ2-7; D might be TRBD2 (6 bases). This CDR3 contains 15 residues. Trimming cost V 2 bases and J 2 bases, with 13 bases left between them. Germline V gene lookup returns CDR1 SGHTA and CDR2 FQGTGA. This CDR3 is CASSLQSGLAYEQYF. CDR3 bases: TGTGCCAGCAGCTTACAAAGCGGGCTGGCCTACGAGCAGTACTTC. Together with reference TRBV7-3 and TRBJ2-7, the CDR3 gives the full variable domain: GAGVSQTPSNKVTEKGKYVELRCDPISGHTALYWYRQSLGQGPEFLIYFQGTGAADDSGLPNDRFFAVRPEGSVSTLKIQRTERGDSAVYLCASSLQSGLAYEQYFGPGTRLTVT.

V is TRBV5-8 and J is TRBJ1-2; D remains unclear. Per germline, CDR1 SGHTS and CDR2 YDEGEE. The CDR3 covers 13 residues. V gave up 4 bases and J gave up 4 bases, with 11 bases separating them. CDR3 DNA sequence: TGTGCCAGCAGCCCCCGAGGGCCCTATGGCTACACCTTC. Protein sequence: CASSPRGPYGYTF.